The rows below give T cell receptor beta chains drawn from one sample of a study of CD8 T cells in ankylosing spondylitis. Via MiXCR, TCRdb re-called the 5' RACE reads, giving one row per CDR3 protein. Of 450,000 to 550,000 distinct CDR3 sequences in the sample, approximately 5.3% were seen once. Sequenced: blood, either unsorted or a sorted T cell fraction (not recorded which). The receptors were sampled from a male donor with ankylosing spondylitis. The CDR3 runs from the conserved cysteine through the conserved F or W. A D gene is named only where the DNA matches it firmly. Clone size is stated in some rows and not others, as once, few, many or a class when expanded.

many	NA	TRBV10-2	TRBJ2-1	TGCGCCAGCAGGCCCTCCAGGGGTTCCTACAATGAGCAGTTCTTC	CASRPSRGSYNEQFF
NA	NA	TRBV9	TRBJ1-2	TGTGCCAGCAGCGTAGCAGGATTCTTAGGCTACACCTTC	CASSVAGFLGYTF
many	TRBD2	TRBV15	TRBJ2-1	TGTGCCACCGCGGCTAGCGGGGGGGACAATGAGCAGTTCTTC	CATAASGGDNEQFF
many	NA	TRBV28	TRBJ1-2	TGTGCCTCGTGGCCGCCGTCGGGGTATACTAACTATGGCTACACCTTC	CASWPPSGYTNYGYTF
many	NA	TRBV20-1	TRBJ2-2	TGCAGTGCCAACCGGGTAAACACCGGGGAGCTGTTTTTT	CSANRVNTGELFF
many	NA	TRBV6-4	TRBJ2-3	TGTGCCAGCAGCCATCGGGCAGGGTACACAGATACGCAGTATTTT	CASSHRAGYTDTQYF
many	NA	TRBV24-1	TRBJ2-5	TGTGCCACCAGTGATCCCCGTCCCGGACTACGAGAGACCCAGTACTTC	CATSDPRPGLRETQYF
many	TRBD2	TRBV5-6	TRBJ2-5	TGTGCCAGCAGCTCGCTAGCGGGAAGAGAGACCCAGTACTTC	CASSSLAGRETQYF
NA	NA	TRBV11-2	TRBJ2-7	TGTGCCAGCAGCTTAGCCCGGGGCCTGTTCTACGAGCAGTACTTC	CASSLARGLFYEQYF
few	NA	TRBV2	TRBJ2-3	TGTGCCAGCAGTGTAGGACTTATCACAGATACGCAGTATTTT	CASSVGLITDTQYF
many	TRBD1	TRBV5-1	TRBJ2-3	TGCGCCAGCAGCCCTGCGACAGGGGGCGGGAATACGCAGTATTTT	CASSPATGGGNTQYF
many	NA	TRBV7-9	TRBJ2-2	TGTGCCGGGGAATCCGGGGAGCTGTTTTTT	CAGESGELFF
many	NA	TRBV6-1	TRBJ1-2	TGTGCCAGCAGTAGGGCCGGGGGGCCTAACTATGGCTACACCTTC	CASSRAGGPNYGYTF
many	NA	TRBV12-3/TRBV12-4	TRBJ1-3	TGTGCCAGCAGTTTCTCGGGCCCTGGAAACACCATATATTTT	CASSFSGPGNTIYF
many	NA	TRBV29-1	TRBJ2-5	TGCAGCGTTGATGGGGTGACCCAGTACTTC	CSVDGVTQYF
many	NA	TRBV18	TRBJ1-1	TGTGCCAGCTCACCCAACGGGAGGGGCACTGAAGCTTTCTTT	CASSPNGRGTEAFF
many	TRBD1	TRBV5-1	TRBJ1-2	TGCGCCAGCATGACAGGGCCCCAGGACTATGGCTACACCTTC	CASMTGPQDYGYTF
many	NA	TRBV4-3	TRBJ2-6	TGCGCCAGCAGCCAAGAAAGCTCTGGGGCCAACGTCCTGACTTTC	CASSQESSGANVLTF
few	NA	TRBV5-1	TRBJ2-6	TGCGCCAGCAGCCCTGGGACCACCGGGGCCAACGTCCTGACTTTC	CASSPGTTGANVLTF
many	NA	TRBV4-2	TRBJ2-5	TGTGCCAGCAGCCGATCAGGAAGGTCGTCCCCTAAAGGGACCCAGTACTTC	CASSRSGRSSPKGTQYF
many	NA	TRBV5-1	TRBJ1-5	TGCGCCAGCAGCCCGGGATCTAATAGCAATCAGCCCCAGCATTTT	CASSPGSNSNQPQHF
many	NA	TRBV15	TRBJ1-6	TGTGCCACCAGCAGAGAAAGGACGAATAATTCACCCCTCCACTTT	CATSRERTNNSPLHF
many	NA	TRBV6-1	TRBJ2-7	TGTGCCAGCCGATCCTCCCGGGACATCTCCTACGAGCAGTACTTC	CASRSSRDISYEQYF
NA	NA	TRBV3-1	TRBJ2-7	TGTGCCAGCAGCCAAGTCCCGGGACCTACTAGGGAGCAGTACTTC	CASSQVPGPTREQYF
few	TRBD1	TRBV7-2	TRBJ2-5	TGTGCCAGCAGCTTAGTTGGACAGGGGGCGCTGATAGAGACCCAGTACTTC	CASSLVGQGALIETQYF
few	NA	TRBV5-1	TRBJ1-2	TGCGCCAGCAGCCCTGCAGGGGAGTACTATGGCTACACCTTC	CASSPAGEYYGYTF
many	NA	TRBV18	TRBJ2-4	TGTGCCAGCTCACCGGAGGGGCAAATTGGCAAAAACATTCAGTACTTC	CASSPEGQIGKNIQYF
many	NA	TRBV27	TRBJ2-7	TGTGCCAGCAGCAAACAATTGTTAGGCGGTCAGTACTTC	CASSKQLLGGQYF
many	TRBD1	TRBV6-1	TRBJ2-3	TGTGCCAGCAGCCAGACAGGGTACACAGATACGCAGTATTTT	CASSQTGYTDTQYF
many	NA	TRBV28	TRBJ2-3	TGTGCCAGCAGTTTGCCGGATGATACGCAGTATTTT	CASSLPDDTQYF
many	NA	TRBV10-3	TRBJ1-3	TGTGCCATCAGTACCGGGGGGGGTGGAAACACCATATATTTT	CAISTGGGGNTIYF
few	NA	TRBV15	TRBJ2-3	TGTGCCACCAGCAGAGATAGGCGGGCCACAGATACGCAGTATTTT	CATSRDRRATDTQYF
NA	NA	TRBV29-1	TRBJ1-5	TGCAGCGTTGAAGGGGGATCAGCGCTTCCGCCCCAGCATTTT	CSVEGGSALPPQHF
many	TRBD2	TRBV20-1	TRBJ2-3	TGCAGTGCTACCGTCGGGGGGGGCACAGATACGCAGTATTTT	CSATVGGGTDTQYF
many	NA	TRBV5-1	TRBJ2-3	TGCGCCAGCAGCAAAATGGCGTATGGAAGTGTTTTCGCAGATACGCAGTATTTT	CASSKMAYGSVFADTQYF
many	NA	TRBV20-1	TRBJ2-2	TGCAGTGCTAGGGGACATGGTAGGACCGGGGAGCTGTTTTTT	CSARGHGRTGELFF
many	NA	TRBV29-1	TRBJ2-1	TGCAGCGTTCCTTGGGCAGGGGGGATCTTGGATGAGCAGTTCTTC	CSVPWAGGILDEQFF
once	NA	TRBV20-1	TRBJ2-3	TGCAGTGCTAGACTACCCGGGCCCGGTGAGCAGTATTTT	CSARLPGPGEQYF
many	TRBD1	TRBV5-6	TRBJ2-7	TGTGCCAGCAGCTTGGCCCTGGACAGGGCGTCCTACGAGCAGTACTTC	CASSLALDRASYEQYF
many	TRBD1	TRBV15	TRBJ2-7	TGTGCCACCAGAGTATCAGGGGGCTACGAGCAGTACTTC	CATRVSGGYEQYF
many	NA	TRBV5-1	TRBJ2-3	TGTGCCAGCAGCTTAATCCCCACAGATACGCAGTATTTT	CASSLIPTDTQYF
many	TRBD2	TRBV28	TRBJ2-7	TGTGCCATCACGCGCATGACTAGCGGTTACGAGCAGTACTTC	CAITRMTSGYEQYF
many	NA	TRBV7-9	TRBJ2-1	TGTGCCAGCAGCCCTAAGACCTACTCCGATTTTCAGTTCTTC	CASSPKTYSDFQFF
many	TRBD2	TRBV20-1	TRBJ2-3	TGCAGTGCCCACTCTAGCGGGAGGGTAGATACGCAGTATTTT	CSAHSSGRVDTQYF
many	NA	TRBV6-2/TRBV6-3	TRBJ1-1	TGTGCCAGCAGTGAATCCAGAACTGAAGCTTTCTTT	CASSESRTEAFF
many	NA	TRBV5-1	TRBJ1-2	TGCGCCAGCAGCTTGGCTACAGCTAACTATGGCTACACCTTC	CASSLATANYGYTF
many	NA	TRBV5-6	TRBJ1-1	TGTGCCAGCAGCCCGGCGGCAGGAAACACTGAAGCTTTCTTT	CASSPAAGNTEAFF
few	TRBD2	TRBV7-2	TRBJ2-7	TGTGCCAGCAGCTACGGGAGGGCGGGATTCTACGAGCAGTACTTC	CASSYGRAGFYEQYF
NA	NA	TRBV7-9	TRBJ2-1	TGTGCCAGCAGCACCGGGGTTGGGTTGGCCCACAATGAGCAGTTCTTC	CASSTGVGLAHNEQFF
many	NA	TRBV12-3/TRBV12-4	TRBJ2-7	TGTGCCAGCAGTTTAAGGGTCTACGAGCAGTACTTC	CASSLRVYEQYF
many	NA	TRBV29-1	TRBJ2-7	TGCAGCGCCACAAAAACGCACAGATCCTACGAGCAGTACTTC	CSATKTHRSYEQYF
many	NA	TRBV7-2	TRBJ2-7	TGTGCCAGCAGCAGGCTTGGTCTAGCGTTTGAGCAGTACTTC	CASSRLGLAFEQYF
many	TRBD2	TRBV7-8	TRBJ2-7	TGTGCCAGCAGCTTTCGGACTAGTTGGTACGAGCAGTACTTC	CASSFRTSWYEQYF
NA	NA	TRBV14	TRBJ2-2	TGTGCCAGCAGCCAAGATGACAGGATTTGGGCCGGGGAGCTGTTTTTT	CASSQDDRIWAGELFF
many	NA	TRBV5-5	TRBJ2-3	TGTGCCAGCAGCCCAGTCACAGATACGCAGTATTTT	CASSPVTDTQYF
many	TRBD2	TRBV20-1	TRBJ2-1	TGCAGTGCCAGCGGACGGGGGGACAATGAGCAGTTCTTC	CSASGRGDNEQFF
many	NA	TRBV9	TRBJ2-7	TGTGCCAGCAGCCCCGGTGAATACGAGCAGTACTTC	CASSPGEYEQYF